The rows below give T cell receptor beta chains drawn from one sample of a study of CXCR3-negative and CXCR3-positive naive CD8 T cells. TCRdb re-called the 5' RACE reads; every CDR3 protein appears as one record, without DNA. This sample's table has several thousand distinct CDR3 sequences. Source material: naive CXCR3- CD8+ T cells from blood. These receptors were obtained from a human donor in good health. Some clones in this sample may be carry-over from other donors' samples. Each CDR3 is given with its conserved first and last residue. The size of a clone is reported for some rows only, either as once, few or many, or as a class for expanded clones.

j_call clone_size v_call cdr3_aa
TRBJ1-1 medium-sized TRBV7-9 CASLRGQNTEAFF
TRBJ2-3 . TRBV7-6 CASSFGQGAQADTQYF
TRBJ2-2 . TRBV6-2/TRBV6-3 CASSFDGELFF
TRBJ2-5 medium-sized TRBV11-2 CASSLVMGQETQYF
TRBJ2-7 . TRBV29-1 CSVQQGTPEEQYF
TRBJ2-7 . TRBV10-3 CALSSGLAAEQYF
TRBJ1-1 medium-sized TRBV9 CASSAGRGTEAFF
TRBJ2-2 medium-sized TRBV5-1 CASSLVTVGTGELFF
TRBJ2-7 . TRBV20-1 CSARDKGSYEQYF
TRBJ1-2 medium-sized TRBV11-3 CASSSALYGYTF
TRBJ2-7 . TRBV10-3 CAITNRQGLTSSYEQYF
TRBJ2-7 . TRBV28 CASSNPRTSGSSYEQYF
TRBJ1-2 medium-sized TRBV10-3 CAISERWQGETDDYGYTF
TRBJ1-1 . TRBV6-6 CASRNKQVLFPSSFF
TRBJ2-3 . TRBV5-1 CASSFGQGTDTQYF
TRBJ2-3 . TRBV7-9 CASSSGPRDIFTDTQYF
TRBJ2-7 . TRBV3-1 CASSQVGSSYEQYF
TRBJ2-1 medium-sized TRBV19 CASSNDRATSSYNEQFF
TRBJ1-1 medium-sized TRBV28 CASRGQGDTEAFF
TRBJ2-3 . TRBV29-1 CSVAGWDTDRTDTQYF
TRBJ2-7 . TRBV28 CASSWGEGVEQYF
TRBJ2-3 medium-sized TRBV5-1 CASSPRNADTQYF
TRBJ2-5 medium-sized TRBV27 CASSFVRGKETQYF
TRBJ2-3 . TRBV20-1 CSARGTSGRFTDTQYF
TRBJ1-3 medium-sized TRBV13 CASSLRDSGNTIYF
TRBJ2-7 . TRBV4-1 CASSPTGTGATYEQYF
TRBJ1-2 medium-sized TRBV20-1 CSARETEYLNYGYTF
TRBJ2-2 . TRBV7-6 CASSLDPTGNTGELFF
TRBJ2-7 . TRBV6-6 CASSYSDGYEQYF
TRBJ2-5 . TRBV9 CASSVGSGRETQYF
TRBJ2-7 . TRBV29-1 CSVEARLAGAYEQYF
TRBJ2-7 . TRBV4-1 CASSPDRGNYEQYF
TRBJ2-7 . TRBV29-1 CSVEQEITTGLLGYEQYF
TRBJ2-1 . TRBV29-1 CSVDTSGGYNEQFF
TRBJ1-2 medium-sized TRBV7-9 CASSYGQTYGYTF
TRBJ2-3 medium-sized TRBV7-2 CASSLLSERDTQYF
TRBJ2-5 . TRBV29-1 CSVFGRQETQYF
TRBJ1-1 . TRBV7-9 CASSLEGGPTEAFF
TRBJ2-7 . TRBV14 CASSHGPAGGSEQYF
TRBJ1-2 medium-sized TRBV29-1 CSVEGQGLPYGYTF